Listed below are T cell receptor beta chains from one sample, sequenced in a study of beta chain features in type 1 diabetes. TCRdb's copy holds only in-frame clones and misses some; the assay was immunoSEQ multiplex PCR. The data show 600,000 or so clones, around 12% seen once. What was sequenced was naive CD4+ T cells from blood. These receptors were obtained from a man aged 30 to 45 with type 1 diabetes. Each CDR3 is given with its conserved first and last residue. A D gene is named only where the DNA matches it firmly. A row's size may be missing; if present it is once, few, many or a size class.

abundance	v_gene	j_gene	d_gene	CDR3aa	CDR3nt
.	TRBV9	TRBJ1-3	TRBD1	CASSARTGTGNTIYF	TGTGCCAGCAGCGCTCGGACAGGGACTGGAAACACCATATATTTT
few	TRBV7-2	TRBJ2-7	.	CASSLALLYEQYF	TGTGCCAGCAGCTTGGCCCTACTATACGAGCAGTACTTC
.	TRBV30	TRBJ1-2	.	CAWSPGRTYGYTF	TGTGCCTGGAGTCCAGGGAGGACCTATGGCTACACCTTC
few	TRBV7-2	TRBJ2-1	.	CASSSGHPYNEQFF	TGTGCCAGCAGTTCCGGACATCCTTACAATGAGCAGTTCTTC
.	TRBV6-4	TRBJ2-1	TRBD2	CASSAAGLDYNEQFF	TGTGCCAGCAGTGCCGCGGGACTAGACTACAATGAGCAGTTCTTC
few	TRBV7-8	TRBJ2-7	TRBD1	CASSARDRGSYEQYF	TGTGCCAGCAGCGCCCGGGACAGGGGTTCCTACGAGCAGTACTTC
.	TRBV9	TRBJ2-2	.	CASSVEGAGELFF	TGTGCCAGCAGCGTAGAGGGAGCCGGGGAGCTGTTTTTT
.	TRBV6-8	TRBJ2-3	TRBD2	CASSYGASGGLDTQYF	TGTGCCAGCAGTTACGGAGCTAGCGGGGGGCTAGATACGCAGTATTTT
few	TRBV2	TRBJ2-6	.	CASSYQGRGANVLTF	TGTGCCAGCAGTTATCAGGGGAGAGGGGCCAACGTCCTGACTTTC
few	TRBV6-6	TRBJ2-4	TRBD1	CASSYSTGTGLDIQYF	TGTGCCAGCAGTTACTCGACCGGGACAGGGTTGGACATTCAGTACTTC
.	TRBV29-1	TRBJ1-5	.	CSVAGVEGNQPQHF	TGCAGCGTTGCGGGGGTGGAGGGCAATCAGCCCCAGCATTTT
.	TRBV29-1	TRBJ1-2	.	CSVEGPGEPNYGYTF	TGCAGCGTTGAAGGGCCAGGCGAACCGAACTATGGCTACACCTTC
once	TRBV5-1	TRBJ1-1	.	CASSLGGEVWTEAFF	TGCGCCAGCAGCTTGGGGGGCGAAGTTTGGACTGAAGCTTTCTTT
.	TRBV19	TRBJ1-5	TRBD1	CASTPSQGFGNQPQHF	TGTGCCAGTACCCCCTCACAGGGGTTTGGGAATCAGCCCCAGCATTTT
few	TRBV4-2	TRBJ1-5	.	CASSQDWQSNQPQHF	TGTGCCAGCAGCCAAGACTGGCAGAGCAATCAGCCCCAGCATTTT
few	TRBV13	TRBJ2-7	.	CASRRQGYEQYF	TGTGCCAGCCGGCGGCAGGGCTACGAGCAGTACTTC
.	TRBV6-6	TRBJ1-4	TRBD1	CASSNRGPSNEKLFF	TGTGCCAGCAGTAACAGGGGGCCGTCTAATGAAAAACTGTTTTTT
.	TRBV4-3	TRBJ1-2	TRBD1	CASSQERTGAPIYGYTF	TGCGCCAGCAGCCAAGAACGGACAGGGGCCCCAATCTATGGCTACACCTTC
few	TRBV7-8	TRBJ2-6	.	CASSPTRFGNVLTF	TGTGCCAGCAGCCCCACCCGGTTCGGCAACGTCCTGACTTTC
few	TRBV4-3	TRBJ2-1	.	CASSQDGGAYNEQFF	TGCGCCAGCAGCCAAGATGGTGGGGCCTACAATGAGCAGTTCTTC
.	TRBV9	TRBJ1-2	.	CASSVVPIAGYTF	TGTGCCAGCAGCGTAGTGCCGATCGCTGGCTACACCTTC
.	TRBV13	TRBJ1-2	TRBD1	CASYLQGVGRGYTF	TGTGCCAGCTATTTGCAGGGGGTAGGGCGTGGCTACACCTTC
few	TRBV19	TRBJ2-7	.	CASSLPGLSYEQYF	TGTGCCAGTAGTCTACCGGGACTCTCCTACGAGCAGTACTTC
.	TRBV25-1	TRBJ1-4	TRBD1	CASSLGQGAEKLFF	TGTGCCAGCAGTCTAGGGCAGGGGGCTGAAAAACTGTTTTTT
few	TRBV18	TRBJ1-3	.	CASSPPSGSGNTIYF	TGTGCCAGCTCACCGCCGTCAGGGTCGGGAAACACCATATATTTT
.	TRBV2	TRBJ2-6	TRBD1	CASNRDRGLGGANVLTF	TGTGCCAGCAATCGGGACAGGGGGTTGGGTGGGGCCAACGTCCTGACTTTC
.	TRBV5-4	TRBJ1-2	TRBD1	CASSFGTGEGYGYTF	TGTGCCAGCAGCTTCGGGACAGGCGAAGGGTATGGCTACACCTTC